This T cell receptor (beta chain) was observed in a study of cytomegalovirus exposure and HLA in healthy donors. Study observations and caveats: Because they were indistinguishable, some V segments, including TRBV6-2 and TRBV6-3, were excluded.

There are 13 residues in the CDR3. Trimming shortened V by 4 bases and J by 1 base, and 5 bases separated the two germline ends. Germline CDR1 and CDR2: LNHDA and SQIVND (reference sequence). Details on this clone: Its target is unknown.

60 Vbeta and 13 Jbeta primers were used in PCR. The repertoire was sequenced with immunoSEQ multiplex PCR; TCRdb's copy has only in-frame clones and lacks some. The data hold 190,000 or so clones, with roughly 78% observed a single time. The chain joins TRBV19 to TRBJ1-5; D unresolved. This clonotype was obtained from a girl aged 10 to 17 in good health and CMV-seropositive. The sequencing input was PBMCs. CDR3 coding DNA: TGTGCCAGTAGTACCGGGAGCAATCAGCCCCAGCATTTT. Protein product: CASSTGSNQPQHF.